This paragraph reports one T cell receptor beta chain. Its antigen is still unknown. The data were produced by immunoSEQ multiplex PCR, yet TCRdb's version contains in-frame clones alone and is incomplete. The data show some 97,000 clones, about 89% seen once. The data stem from a study of T cell responses to AZD1222 COVID-19 vaccine. Broader study findings: Donors were largely white British and mainly female; clonal diversity was possibly underestimated.

Germline values: CDR1 SGHVS, CDR2 FNYEAQ. The V gene lost 4 bases and the J gene lost 8 bases, with 23 bases spanning the gap. The CDR3 is made up of 17 amino acids. This sequence was found in an adult in good health. The rearrangement links TRBV7-6 to TRBJ1-4, with a tentative D call TRBD1 (6 bases). The specimen comprised peripheral blood, sampled on day 0 of AZD1222 vaccination. CDR3 DNA sequence: TGTGCCAGCAGCTCGACGGGATACAGGGACGTAGGGGAAAAACTGTTTTTT. Residues: CASSSTGYRDVGEKLFF.